The sequence of this T cell receptor (beta chain) was determined in a study of shared clonotypes between healthy human individuals. For the study at large: Each donor's CD8 memory used one plate, CD8 naive two, each CD4 subset three. Study conclusions and caveats: Sorted-subset samples were not fully sequenced, rarefaction indicated.

Terminally differentiated effector memory CD45RA+ cells were left out of the naive CD8 fraction, which was CD45RO-negative and positively selected for CCR7. The CDR3 loop spans 13 amino acids. Germline values: CDR1 MNHEY, CDR2 SMNVEV (reference sequence). The V and J ends lost 4 bases and 11 bases respectively, with 17 bases between them. A note on this clone: Its specificity is unknown.

TCRdb's table, derived via immunoSEQ multiplex PCR, lists solely in-frame clones and lacks some. This sample yields around 2,100,000 clones, of which approximately 95% are seen a single time; 0.95% to 1.5% belongs to the top ten. The receptor comes from a man between 18 and 29 years old in good health. What was sequenced was naive CD8+ T cells sorted from blood. The chain couples TRBV27 to TRBJ1-1; no reliable D call. The CDR3 protein is CASSSQAEVQAFF. CDR3 in DNA: TGTGCCAGCAGTTCACAAGCAGAGGTACAGGCTTTCTTT.